The 8 T cell receptor beta chains in this list originate from one sample, sequenced in a study of radiation and T cells in renal cell carcinoma. Assay: immunoSEQ multiplex PCR; the TCRdb copy retains only in-frame clones and omits some. The sample shows 100,000 to 150,000 clones, 85% to 90% of them seen only once. Time point specified: blood 2 weeks post-SBRT. Treatment denoted: 15 Gy SBRT to primary tumor, nephrectomy 4 weeks later. The source material was blood, sampled from a patient whose treatment included radiotherapy and nephrectomy. Source of these receptors: a woman aged 70-85 years with renal cell carcinoma.

The J gene is TRBJ1-6, the V gene TRBV7-6; 7 nucleotides align to TRBD1. V lost 2 bases to trimming and J lost 9 bases; unmatched junction nucleotides: 10. The CDR3 covers 16 residues. CDR1 is SGHVS and CDR2 is FNYEAQ in the germline V gene. The CDR3 DNA reads TGTGCCAGCAGCTTACAAACAGGGGAAGGAATTTCACCCCTCCACTTT. Its protein is CASSLQTGEGISPLHF.

This chain links TRBV6-5 with TRBJ2-3; D is tentatively TRBD1 or TRBD2 (5 bases each). V lost 0 bases and J lost 3, with 10 bases in between. The CDR3 has 15 amino acids. Germline-derived CDR1 and CDR2 are MNHEY and SVGAGI. CDR3 protein: CASSYSEGLTDTQYF. The CDR3 nucleotides read TGTGCCAGCAGTTACTCTGAGGGGTTAACAGATACGCAGTATTTT.

The gene calls are TRBV5-4 and TRBJ2-1, with TRBD1 matching over 7 bases. The CDR3 sequence is 17 residues long. Trimming cost V 4 bases and J 6 bases; bases outside gene matches: 16. The germline V gene has CDR1 SGHNT and CDR2 YYREEE (reference sequence). CDR3 nucleotide sequence: TGTGCCAGCAGCGGAATTCCATGGACAGGCCAGACCAATGAGCAGTTCTTC. Protein: CASSGIPWTGQTNEQFF.

J is TRBJ1-3 and V is TRBV7-2; D not certain. This CDR3 comprises 15 residues. V was shortened by 5 bases and J by 0 bases, with 11 bases between the two germline ends. CDR1 and CDR2 (germline): SGHTA, FQGNSA. The CDR3 loop is CASSPLTVSGNTIYF. The DNA for the CDR3 is TGTGCCAGCAGCCCTTTAACAGTCTCTGGAAACACCATATATTTT.

The chain uses TRBV7-9 and TRBJ2-7, with TRBD2 identical over 9 bases. There are 16 residues in the CDR3. Germline loops: CDR1 SEHNR, CDR2 FQNEAQ (reference sequence). The V gene end was trimmed by 5 bases and the J gene end by 0 bases; junction bases not matched to a gene: 8. The CDR3 is CASSALKRGDSYEQYF. The CDR3 DNA reads TGTGCCAGCAGCGCCCTTAAGCGGGGGGACTCCTACGAGCAGTACTTC.

The rearrangement uses TRBV29-1 and TRBJ1-1; no reliable D call. There are 14 residues in the CDR3. CDR1 and CDR2 from the germline V gene are SQVTM and ANQGSEA. Trimming took 7 bases from V and 1 from J, leaving 16 bases between them. CDR3 region: CSAQTGRPNTEAFF. Here the CDR3 DNA reads TGCAGCGCCCAGACGGGGAGACCGAACACTGAAGCTTTCTTT.

This rearrangement joins TRBV7-2 to TRBJ2-2; D not certain. This CDR3 spans 18 amino acids. The germline V gene has CDR1 SGHTA and CDR2 FQGNSA. Trimming left V 1 base short and J 6 bases short, with 21 bases between. The CDR3 spells CASSLVSIGQIKAGELFF. The CDR3 DNA follows: TGTGCCAGCAGCTTAGTTAGTATAGGGCAGATCAAGGCCGGGGAGCTGTTTTTT.

V and J are TRBV10-3 and TRBJ2-5, with 9 bases matching TRBD1. The CDR3 loop spans 13 amino acids. Germline lookup yields CDR1 ENHRY and CDR2 SYGVKD. With 6 bases clipped from V and 1 base from J, the junction kept 0 bases outside the gene matches. The CDR3 nucleotides are TGTGCCATCAGGGGACAGGGCCAAGAGACCCAGTACTTC. It is translated as CAIRGQGQETQYF.